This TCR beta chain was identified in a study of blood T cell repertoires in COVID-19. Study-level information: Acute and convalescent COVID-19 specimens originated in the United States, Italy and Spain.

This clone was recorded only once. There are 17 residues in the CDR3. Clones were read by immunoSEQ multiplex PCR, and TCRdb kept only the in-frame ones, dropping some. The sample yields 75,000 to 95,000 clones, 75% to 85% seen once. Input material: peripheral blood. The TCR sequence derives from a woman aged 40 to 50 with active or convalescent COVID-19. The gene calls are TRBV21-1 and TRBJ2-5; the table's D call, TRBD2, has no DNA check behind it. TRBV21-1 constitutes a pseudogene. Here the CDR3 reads CASSKGTASGTQETQYF. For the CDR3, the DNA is TGTGCCAGCAGTAAAGGAACGGCTAGCGGAACACAAGAGACCCAGTACTTC.